This T cell receptor beta chain was captured in a study of identical twins (dated by TCRdb to the mid-2010s). In terms of the full investigation: TCR alpha and beta repertoires from monozygotic twins, unrelated adults of various ages and cord blood were deep-sequenced to test whether fetal clonotypes persist. To rule out contamination, replicate twin experiments were performed at different times with different library preparation protocols. Paper-wide results and their limitations: Excess twin sharing in beta out-of-frame sequences was weaker because fewer shared sequences lowered the signal-to-noise ratio. Conclusions relied on cross-sectional statistical analysis, since the same donors could not be followed over many years. Compared with coincidental sharing between unrelated individuals, out-of-frame TCR alpha sequences shared between twins had an excess of sequences with low generation probability. Zero-insertion analyses could be partly confounded by invariant T cells such as MAIT and iNKT, though diverse VJ usage argued against such confounding for most clonotypes. Fewer insertions were carried by abundant cord blood beta clonotypes, a similar but weaker trend appeared in young adult naive repertoires, and no such trend appeared in memory repertoires. In monozygotic twins, recombination models systematically underestimated out-of-frame TCR alpha sharing, but the models matched the sharing seen between unrelated individuals.

On this clonotype itself: Its recognized antigen is unknown. Base qualities were left out, and no much larger clone turns up one base away.

For CDR1 and CDR2, the germline V gene lists MNHEY and SVGEGT. Trimming removed 8 bases from V and 1 base from J; the gene matches leave 14 bases unexplained. The CDR3, cysteine through phenylalanine, is 17 amino acids long. Only the CDR3 portion is preserved as DNA: 51 bases, with reading frame beginning at the first base. Library creation used 5' RACE. Sequencer: Illumina HiSeq 2000. A universal primer binding site was introduced by template switching, and a unique molecular identifier was present in the final cDNA, enabling accurate counting of TCR cDNA molecules. Specific primers in the conserved constant-segment region were used to synthesize first-strand cDNA for the TCR alpha and beta chains. To control for contamination, every cDNA library carried two barcodes: a SMART-Mk sample barcode plus Illumina barcodes. TruSeq adapter sequences and Illumina sample barcodes were added in two successive PCR steps. The TCR alpha and beta cDNA libraries were sequenced on the Illumina HiSeq platform using custom primers. On the authors' methods: Unique molecular identifiers were extracted from raw reads with MiGEC, and CDR3 positions were determined with MiXCR. For each individual, recombination models were inferred using an EM algorithm with the repgenHMM and IGoR tools. Shared clonotypes were analyzed with the tcR package in R, and sharing was normalized by the product of cloneset sizes. To study raw recombination without the effects of thymic and clonal selection, out-of-frame nonproductive sequences were analyzed. TCRdb handled the public reads itself, with Q25 trimming in fastp and clone calling in MiXCR, and kept productive beta chains. All rows with the same CDR3 protein become a single entry with the most common DNA and genes. TCRdb's processing, not the authors', yielded these V and J calls. A total of under 350,000 distinct CDR3 sequences appear in this sample, over 8.5% of them only once. The ten most abundant clones make up 6% to 8.5% of the sample.

All donors were healthy Caucasians. The twin cohort comprised three pairs of female monozygotic twins, all aged about 18 to 30 years. Positive isolation kits from Invitrogen were used to isolate CD4+ and CD8+ T cell populations. The data also belong to a second study, concerning yellow fever vaccine responses in identical twins. As described in the second report: According to the authors, the vaccine-induced T cell response in identical twins seemed to be partly convergent and partly specific to each individual. Focusing on identical twins, the study followed the T cell clones that responded to the vaccine, and did so with precision.

This sequence uses TRBV6-2 or TRBV6-3 and TRBJ2-7; TRBD1 aligns with 10 central bases. Specimen: CD8+ T cells sorted from blood. The source of this sequence is a woman between 18 and 29 years old in good health. The DNA is as follows: TGTGCCAGCTCTAACATCGGCGGGACAGGGGCATCCTACGAGCAGTACTTC. Translation gives CASSNIGGTGASYEQYF.